This is a list of T cell receptor beta chains from one sample in a study of blood T cell repertoires in COVID-19. Measured with immunoSEQ multiplex PCR; TCRdb has only the in-frame clones, and not every one. Among around 25,000 clones listed, about 70% were seen once. Sequencing input: peripheral blood. The origin of the receptors is a man aged 50 to 60 with COVID-19, enrolled during active disease. The CDR3 runs from the conserved cysteine through the conserved F or W.

v_call: TRBV6-5
j_call: TRBJ1-2
cdr3_aa: CASSFRDWRGYTF

v_call: TRBV2
j_call: TRBJ1-5
cdr3_aa: CASSDLDSGDQPQHF

v_call: TRBV6-2/TRBV6-3
j_call: TRBJ2-5
cdr3_aa: CASSYSSSGRVQGQETQYF

v_call: TRBV6-2/TRBV6-3
j_call: TRBJ2-3
cdr3_aa: CASSWDPAGGWADTQYF

v_call: TRBV6-5
j_call: TRBJ2-7
cdr3_aa: CASSWTGGMYEQYF

v_call: TRBV5-1
j_call: TRBJ2-7
cdr3_aa: CASSDDRGLGEQYF

v_call: TRBV2
j_call: TRBJ1-2
cdr3_aa: CASSSRTGNYGYTF

v_call: TRBV12-5
j_call: TRBJ1-1
cdr3_aa: CASGLGQDTEAFF

v_call: TRBV7-8
j_call: TRBJ1-2
cdr3_aa: CASSLESGTGGGYTF

v_call: TRBV5-1
j_call: TRBJ1-1
cdr3_aa: CASSPGQGAIMNTEAFF

v_call: TRBV5-1
j_call: TRBJ1-1
cdr3_aa: CASSLQQGTEAFF

v_call: TRBV5-1
j_call: TRBJ2-3
cdr3_aa: CASSRDRHPSTDTQYF

v_call: TRBV20-1
j_call: TRBJ1-6
cdr3_aa: CSAASAGKLHF

v_call: TRBV5-6
j_call: TRBJ1-5
cdr3_aa: CASSSTPNQPQHF

v_call: TRBV18
j_call: TRBJ1-1
cdr3_aa: CASSLTVVMNTEAFF

v_call: TRBV5-6
j_call: TRBJ1-5
cdr3_aa: CASSLQSGATQPQHF

v_call: TRBV29-1
j_call: TRBJ2-7
cdr3_aa: CSVALTTYEQYF

v_call: TRBV6-2/TRBV6-3
j_call: TRBJ2-5
cdr3_aa: CASSWDSRGETQYF

v_call: TRBV7-6
j_call: TRBJ1-1
cdr3_aa: CASSLDQGANTEAFF

v_call: TRBV6-1
j_call: TRBJ1-2
cdr3_aa: CASSEREGYNYGYTF